One and the same sample provided the 17 T cell receptor beta chains below, sequenced in a study of blood T cell repertoires in COVID-19. Assay used: immunoSEQ multiplex PCR; TCRdb lists only in-frame clones, some missing. Altogether about 400,000 clones are present, more than 75% being singletons, with the ten largest covering around 10%. The specimen was PBMCs or T cells enriched from blood (not recorded which). The receptors originated from a woman in her forties or fifties who had recovered from COVID-19.

The V call is TRBV3-1 (or the pseudogene TRBV3-2), the J call TRBJ1-5, with a tentative D call TRBD1 (6 bases). Germline V gene sequence: CDR1 LGHDT, CDR2 YNNKEL (reference sequence). The CDR3 loop spans 17 amino acids. The V gene lost 1 base and the J gene lost 0 bases, with 13 bases spanning the gap. CDR3 sequence reads: CASSQGVVGGSNQPQHF. The CDR3 DNA reads as TGTGCCAGCAGCCAAGGAGTCGTAGGGGGTAGCAATCAGCCCCAGCATTTT.

This chain joins TRBV10-3 and TRBJ2-5; tentatively, D is TRBD1 (6 bases). Trimming took off 8 bases at V and 3 bases at J, with 13 bases between the two ends. The CDR3 is 13 residues long. Germline CDR1 reads ENHRY; CDR2 reads SYGVKD. CDR3 residues: CAISSGQKETQYF. The DNA for the CDR3 is TGTGCCATCTCCTCGGGACAAAAAGAGACCCAGTACTTC.

This sequence joins TRBV13 and TRBJ2-7; TRBD2 agrees at 8 bases. Germline V gene lookup returns CDR1 PRHDT and CDR2 FYEKMQ (reference sequence). The CDR3 length is 15 residues. V dropped 0 bases and J dropped 3; count of bases not matched to a gene: 4. In nucleotides, the CDR3 is TGTGCCAGCAGCTTAGGGTCCAGCGGGGGCTACGAGCAGTACTTC. It yields the protein CASSLGSSGGYEQYF.

The CDR3 DNA is TGTGCCAGCAGCCCGGGACAGGGGGTGCAGTACTTC. It specifies CASSPGQGVQYF. The V and J genes are TRBV11-2 and TRBJ2-7; 11 positions agree with TRBD1. J gave up 9 bases and V 5 bases, and 3 bases lay outside the gene matches. The CDR3 runs 12 residues. Germline V CDR1 and CDR2: SGHAT, FQNNGV.

V usage is TRBV19 and J usage is TRBJ1-3; D is possibly TRBD1 (6 bases). V was shortened by 7 bases and J by 0 bases, with 28 bases between the two germline ends. Germline-derived CDR1 and CDR2 are LNHDA and SQIVND (reference sequence). This CDR3 is 20 amino acids long. The CDR3 sequence is CASTDSRFLSAIISGNTIYF. CDR3 bases: TGTGCCAGTACGGACAGCAGGTTCCTCTCGGCAATTATCTCTGGAAACACCATATATTTT.

The CDR3 here is CASSLSYYNEQFF. DNA for the CDR3: TGTGCCAGCAGCTTATCCTATTACAATGAGCAGTTCTTC. V gene TRBV11-1 combines with J gene TRBJ2-1; D is ambiguous. V was pared by 2 bases and J by 4 bases, with 6 bases between. The CDR3 totals 13 residues. Germline CDR1 SGHAT, CDR2 FQDESV (reference sequence).

CDR3 region: CASSFLAGDDNEQFF. Here the CDR3 DNA reads TGTGCCAGCAGCTTCTTAGCGGGGGACGACAATGAGCAGTTCTTC. The chain has TRBV5-6 and TRBJ2-1; 9 positions agree with TRBD2. Germline lookup yields CDR1 SGHDT and CDR2 YYEEEE. J gave up 5 bases and V 2 bases, and 5 bases lay outside the gene matches. This CDR3 is built from 15 residues.

The gene calls are TRBV7-8 and TRBJ1-3, with TRBD1 identical over 7 bases. Germline trimming cut 3 bases from V and 1 base from J; bases unmatched to any gene: 9. The length of the CDR3 is 17 residues. CDR1 and CDR2 from the germline V gene are SGHVS and FQNEAQ. CDR3 nucleotide sequence: TGTGCCAGCAGCTTGTCTCCGGGACAGAATTCTGGAAACACCATATATTTT. The encoded protein is CASSLSPGQNSGNTIYF.

The V call is TRBV4-1, the J call TRBJ1-1; 9 bases fit TRBD1. Germline CDR1 and CDR2: MGHRA and YSYEKL. After removal of 5 bases from V and 4 bases from J, the junction contained 17 bases not matched to a gene. The CDR3 totals 18 residues. The CDR3 DNA reads TGCGCCAGCAGCTCTTCCGGGACAGGGTTTATGGAGTCCACTGAAGCTTTCTTT. It yields the protein CASSSSGTGFMESTEAFF.

The V call is TRBV7-2, the J call TRBJ2-5; tentatively, D is TRBD2 (5 bases). Germline loops: CDR1 SGHTA, CDR2 FQGNSA. This CDR3 spans 12 amino acids. The V end lost 3 bases, the J end lost 9 bases, and 11 bases lay between the germline ends. CDR3 region: CASSFLTKAQYF. CDR3 in DNA: TGTGCCAGCAGCTTCCTGACTAAGGCCCAGTACTTC. The variable domain in full, completed from reference TRBV7-2 and TRBJ2-5, reads GAGVSQSPSNKVTEKGKDVELRCDPISGHTALYWYRQSLGQGLEFLIYFQGNSAPDKSGLPSDRFSAERTGGSVSTLTIQRTQQEDSAVYLCASSFLTKAQYFGPGTRLLVL.

The chain links TRBV4-1 to TRBJ1-1; 8 bases line up with TRBD1. The V segment lost 3 bases and the J segment 1 base; nucleotides outside the gene matches: 13. From germline, CDR1 is MGHRA and CDR2 YSYEKL. CDR3 length: 18 residues. CDR3 protein: CASSHLPGQEGTNTEAFF. The DNA for the CDR3 is TGCGCCAGCAGCCATCTTCCGGGACAGGAAGGGACGAACACTGAAGCTTTCTTT.

This clone was counted once. The rearrangement uses TRBV7-9 and TRBJ1-4; 8 bases are shared with TRBD1. This CDR3 is built from 16 residues. Losses at the gene ends were 2 bases for V and 4 bases for J; bases not matched to a gene: 6. CDR1 and CDR2 (germline): SEHNR, FQNEAQ (reference sequence). CDR3 amino acids: CASSLWQGALNEKLFF. Here the CDR3 DNA reads TGTGCCAGCAGCTTATGGCAGGGGGCGCTTAATGAAAAACTGTTTTTT.

In its sample, this clone was seen a few times. This chain uses TRBV7-9 with TRBJ2-3; the D is unclear. V was pared by 3 bases and J by 2 bases, with 15 bases between. The CDR3 has 16 residues. Germline CDR1 is SEHNR and CDR2 is FQNEAQ (reference sequence). Written as DNA, the CDR3 is TGTGCCAGCAGCTTTTTAGCCCTTGGAGACACAGATACGCAGTATTTT. It translates to CASSFLALGDTDTQYF. The entire variable domain, with the rest obtained from reference TRBV7-9 and TRBJ2-3, is as follows: DTGVSQNPRHKITKRGQNVTFRCDPISEHNRLYWYRQTLGQGPEFLTYFQNEAQLEKSRLLSDRFSAERPKGSFSTLEIQRTEQGDSAMYLCASSFLALGDTDTQYFGPGTRLTVL.

The chain uses TRBV4-2 and TRBJ2-1; 10 positions agree with TRBD2. Losses at the gene ends were 4 bases for V and 10 bases for J; bases not matched to a gene: 13. Germline CDR1 LGHNA, CDR2 YNFKEQ. The CDR3 contains 16 residues. This CDR3 reads CASSPLGSGGAGEQFF. CDR3 sequence (DNA): TGTGCCAGCAGCCCTCTGGGCAGCGGGGGGGCAGGGGAGCAGTTCTTC.

The chain is built from TRBV2 and TRBJ2-1; TRBD1 is a possible D gene (6 bases). The CDR3 runs 14 residues. Germline CDR1 SNHLY, CDR2 FYNNEI. Trimming took off 1 base at V and 7 bases at J, with 11 bases between the two ends. In nucleotides, the CDR3 is TGTGCCAGCAGTGAAGTCAGGGGAGAGAATGAGCAGTTCTTC. Protein: CASSEVRGENEQFF.

The chain employs TRBV5-6 and TRBJ2-5; TRBD2 matches 9 bases. CDR1 and CDR2 (germline): SGHDT, YYEEEE. CDR3 length: 17 amino acids. Trimming at V came to 0 bases and at J to 2 bases, leaving 8 bases not matched to a gene. DNA of the CDR3: TGTGCCAGCAGCTTGGCCGGACTAGCGATTGGGCAAGAGACCCAGTACTTC. Its translation: CASSLAGLAIGQETQYF.

This clone came up a few times. This chain links TRBV7-2 with TRBJ2-1; TRBD2 is a possible D gene (5 bases). Trimming left V 1 base short and J 6 bases short, with 13 bases between. Germline assignment: CDR1 SGHTA and CDR2 FQGNSA. The CDR3 contains 15 residues. The CDR3: CASSLGPLSGNEQFF. DNA of the CDR3: TGTGCCAGCAGCTTAGGCCCCTTAAGCGGCAATGAGCAGTTCTTC.